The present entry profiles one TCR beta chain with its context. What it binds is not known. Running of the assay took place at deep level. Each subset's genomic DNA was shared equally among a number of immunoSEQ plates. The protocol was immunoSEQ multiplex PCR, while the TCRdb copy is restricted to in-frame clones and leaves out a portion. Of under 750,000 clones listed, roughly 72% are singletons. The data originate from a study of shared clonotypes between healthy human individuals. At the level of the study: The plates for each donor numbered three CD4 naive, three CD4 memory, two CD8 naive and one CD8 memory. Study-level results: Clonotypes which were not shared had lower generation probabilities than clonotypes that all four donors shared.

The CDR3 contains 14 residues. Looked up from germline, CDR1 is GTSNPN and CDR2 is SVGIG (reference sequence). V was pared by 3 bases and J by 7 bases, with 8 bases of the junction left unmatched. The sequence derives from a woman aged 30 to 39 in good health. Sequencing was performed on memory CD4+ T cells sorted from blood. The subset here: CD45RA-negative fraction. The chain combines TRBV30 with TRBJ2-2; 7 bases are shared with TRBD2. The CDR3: CAWRTGREYGELFF. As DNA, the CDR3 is TGTGCCTGGAGAACGGGGCGGGAGTACGGGGAGCTGTTTTTT.